Below are 15 T cell receptor beta chains sequenced from a single sample in a study of shared clonotypes between healthy human individuals. Data came from immunoSEQ multiplex PCR; TCRdb stores just in-frame clones and leaves some out. The sample contains 950,000 to 1,300,000 clones, about 77% of which appear only once. Sequencing input: memory CD4+ T cells sorted from blood. Regarding subset: CD45RA-negative fraction. Every receptor here comes from a man younger than 35 in good health.

V is TRBV4-1 and J is TRBJ2-3, with TRBD2 as a possible D gene (5 bases). Deletions cut 2 bases from V and 0 bases from J, with 12 bases between. Germline-derived CDR1 and CDR2 are MGHRA and YSYEKL. CDR3 length: 16 amino acids. CDR3 sequence: CASSQTGVGSTDTQYF. Here the CDR3 DNA reads TGCGCCAGCAGCCAAACCGGGGTAGGAAGCACAGATACGCAGTATTTT.

J is TRBJ2-7 and V is TRBV5-1; 7 nucleotides align to TRBD1. Unmatched junction bases numbered 7, after V lost 4 bases and J lost 0 bases. The CDR3 contains 15 residues. CDR1 is SGHRS, CDR2 YFSETQ, per germline. CDR3 in DNA: TGCGCCAGCAGCCCTGAACAGGGGAGCTCCTACGAGCAGTACTTC. As protein: CASSPEQGSSYEQYF.

The chain employs TRBV2 and TRBJ2-3; 12 bases are shared with TRBD2. Germline CDR1 and CDR2: SNHLY and FYNNEI. V was clipped by 10 bases and J by 6 bases; unmatched bases: 17. The CDR3 loop spans 17 amino acids. The CDR3 DNA reads as TGTGCCATCACAGGGGTCGGACTAGCGGGATACGGGGATACGCAGTATTTT. Protein sequence: CAITGVGLAGYGDTQYF.

V is TRBV29-1 and J is TRBJ2-5; possible D gene TRBD1, 6 bases. This CDR3 has 13 residues. Germline V gene lookup returns CDR1 SQVTM and CDR2 ANQGSEA. V was cut by 3 bases and J by 12 bases, with 20 bases left in between. The CDR3 sequence: CSVDRPGTRFKYF. CDR3 in DNA: TGCAGCGTTGACCGTCCCGGGACACGGTTCAAGTACTTC.

V and J are TRBV9 and TRBJ1-6; 9 bases match TRBD1. CDR1 is SGDLS and CDR2 is YYNGEE in the germline V gene. CDR3 length: 15 residues. The trim removed 3 bases at V and 5 bases at J, leaving 3 bases unmatched. CDR3 sequence: CASSEGDRDNSPLHF. In nucleotides, the CDR3 is TGTGCCAGCAGCGAGGGGGACAGGGATAATTCACCCCTCCACTTT.

This clone was counted many times. The chain joins TRBV29-1 to TRBJ1-5; D uncertain. CDR3 length equals 13 residues. CDR1 is SQVTM and CDR2 is ANQGSEA in the germline V gene. V was shortened by 4 bases and J by 2 bases, with 9 bases between the two germline ends. This chain's CDR3 is CSVGEGGNQPQHF. The CDR3 bases are TGCAGCGTTGGGGAGGGCGGCAATCAGCCCCAGCATTTT.

V gene TRBV2 combines with J gene TRBJ2-2, with 8 bases aligning to TRBD1. V was clipped by 6 bases and J by 0 bases; unmatched bases: 3. This CDR3 comprises 15 residues. The germline V gene has CDR1 SNHLY and CDR2 FYNNEI. The CDR3 here is CASRVDRANTGELFF. The CDR3 DNA follows: TGTGCCAGCAGGGTGGACAGGGCGAACACCGGGGAGCTGTTTTTT.

This chain uses TRBV14 with TRBJ2-4; TRBD2 agrees at 7 bases. J was trimmed by 7 bases and V by 1 base; bases with no gene match: 13. The CDR3 is 17 residues long. Looked up from germline, CDR1 is SGHDN and CDR2 is FVKESK. CDR3 DNA: TGTGCCAGCAGCCAAGTCCCCTGGGGGGGAGCGGGGAACATTCAGTACTTC. Translating gives CASSQVPWGGAGNIQYF.

This clone was seen many times. This specimen includes other DNA sequences encoding the same CDR3. The chain joins TRBV5-8 to TRBJ2-2; D gene unclear. The V end lost 0 bases, the J end lost 2 bases, and 2 bases lay between the germline ends. CDR3 length: 13 amino acids. CDR1 and CDR2 (germline): SGHTS, YDEGEE. The chain's CDR3 is CASSLVNTGELFF. The CDR3 DNA sequence: TGTGCCAGCAGCTTGGTAAACACCGGGGAGCTGTTTTTT.

In this sample, this clone turned up a few times. The chain employs TRBV9 and TRBJ2-5; perhaps TRBD2 as D (5 bases). The CDR3 has 15 residues. V lost 4 bases, J lost 5 bases, and 18 bases lay in between. Germline V CDR1 and CDR2: SGDLS, YYNGEE. The CDR3 spells CASSPRIAFGETQYF. In nucleotides, the CDR3 is TGTGCCAGCAGCCCTCGTATAGCGTTCGGGGAGACCCAGTACTTC.

Of note for this clone: Different DNA sequences within this sample yield the same CDR3. The chain combines TRBV5-1 with TRBJ2-7, with 9 bases aligning to TRBD1. V was pared by 0 bases and J by 4 bases, with 2 bases of the junction left unmatched. The CDR3 is 14 residues long. Germline V CDR1 and CDR2: SGHRS, YFSETQ. CDR3 residues: CASSLDRGLYEQYF. DNA of the CDR3: TGCGCCAGCAGCTTGGACAGGGGGCTATACGAGCAGTACTTC.

The rearrangement joins TRBV7-9 to TRBJ1-4; D is unclear. The germline V gene has CDR1 SEHNR and CDR2 FQNEAQ (reference sequence). This CDR3 has 14 amino acids. The germline V and J ends were trimmed by 5 bases and 5 bases, with 12 bases remaining between them. CDR3: CASSPSQLNEKLFF. The CDR3 DNA sequence: TGTGCCAGCAGCCCCTCCCAATTAAATGAAAAACTGTTTTTT.

The chain couples TRBV2 to TRBJ2-5; 11 bases are shared with TRBD2. Germline V gives CDR1 SNHLY, CDR2 FYNNEI. Germline trimming cut 7 bases from V and 7 bases from J; bases unmatched to any gene: 8. The CDR3 length is 14 residues. The CDR3, as DNA: TGTGCCAGCAAGGTAGCGGGGGGGTCCGGGACCCAGTACTTC. This translates into CASKVAGGSGTQYF.

The chain carries TRBV9 and TRBJ2-1; 12 bases are a match to TRBD2. Germline lookup yields CDR1 SGDLS and CDR2 YYNGEE. The CDR3 covers 16 residues. V lost 3 bases and J lost 4; bases outside the gene matches: 5. The CDR3 bases are TGTGCCAGCAGCGGCAAGACTAGCGGGAGTTACAATGAGCAGTTCTTC. Translating it yields CASSGKTSGSYNEQFF.

This clone occurred once. V gene TRBV6-1 combines with J gene TRBJ2-5, with D possibly being TRBD2 (5 bases). Trimming stripped 6 bases from V and 8 bases from J, with 13 bases between. CDR3 length equals 12 residues. Germline loops: CDR1 MNHNS, CDR2 SASEGT. DNA for the CDR3: TGTGCCAGCAGGGAATCCCGGGGAACCCAGTACTTC. It encodes CASRESRGTQYF.